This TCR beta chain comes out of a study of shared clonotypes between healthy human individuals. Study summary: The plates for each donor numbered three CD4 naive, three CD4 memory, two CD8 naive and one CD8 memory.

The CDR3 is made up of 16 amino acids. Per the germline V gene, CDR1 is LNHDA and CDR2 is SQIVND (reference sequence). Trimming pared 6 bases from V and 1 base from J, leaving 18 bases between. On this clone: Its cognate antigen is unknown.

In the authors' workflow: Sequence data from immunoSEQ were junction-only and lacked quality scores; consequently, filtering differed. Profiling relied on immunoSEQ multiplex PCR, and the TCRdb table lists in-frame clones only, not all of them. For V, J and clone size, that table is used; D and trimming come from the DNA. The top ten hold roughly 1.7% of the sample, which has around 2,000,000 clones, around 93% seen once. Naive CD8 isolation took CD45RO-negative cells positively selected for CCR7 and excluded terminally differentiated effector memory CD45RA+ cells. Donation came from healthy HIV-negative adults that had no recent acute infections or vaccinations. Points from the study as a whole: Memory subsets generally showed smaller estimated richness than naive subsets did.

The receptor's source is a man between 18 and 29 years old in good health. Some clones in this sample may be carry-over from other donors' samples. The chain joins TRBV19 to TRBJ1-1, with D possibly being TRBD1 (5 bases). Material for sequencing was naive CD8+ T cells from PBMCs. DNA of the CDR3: TGTGCCAGTAGCATCCGTCGGGACCCAAGGAACACTGAAGCTTTCTTT. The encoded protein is CASSIRRDPRNTEAFF.